The 11 T cell receptor beta chains below come from one sample, sequenced in a study of T cell repertoires in cytomegalovirus infection. TCRdb processed the reads anew with MiXCR; each CDR3 protein has one entry. Counted here are 290,000 or so distinct CDR3 sequences, about 23% occurring once; the ten biggest clones make up roughly 14%. Sequencing was carried out using PBMCs. The receptors shown here come from a human donor in good health (CMV status not recorded). Some clones in this sample may be carry-over from other donors' samples.

This clonotype showed up just a few times. J is TRBJ2-1 and V is TRBV10-3; maybe TRBD2 (6 bases). The CDR3 extends over 15 amino acids. Trimming stripped 8 bases from V and 9 bases from J, with 23 bases between. CDR1 is ENHRY, CDR2 SYGVKD, per germline. CDR3 sequence reads: CAIRSGTPRPFEQFF. CDR3 sequence (DNA): TGTGCCATCCGCTCGGGGACTCCCCGCCCTTTTGAGCAGTTCTTC.

The chain joins TRBV29-1 to TRBJ1-1, with a tentative D call TRBD1 (5 bases). CDR3 size: 12 residues. Trimming stripped 4 bases from V and 4 bases from J, with 10 bases between. Germline V gives CDR1 SQVTM, CDR2 ANQGSEA. CDR3 nucleotides: TGCAGCGTTGTTTCCGGGGGCACTGAAGCTTTCTTT. Translating gives CSVVSGGTEAFF.

This clonotype has at least ten counts. J is TRBJ2-1 and V is TRBV7-2; 7 bases line up with TRBD2. V gave up 0 bases and J gave up 2 bases; unmatched junction bases: 4. This CDR3 region has 16 residues. The germline V gene has CDR1 SGHTA and CDR2 FQGNSA. The CDR3 DNA follows: TGTGCCAGCAGCTTAGCTGGTAGCGGGCCCTACAATGAGCAGTTCTTC. Translating it yields CASSLAGSGPYNEQFF. The whole variable domain, filled in from reference TRBV7-2 and TRBJ2-1, reads GAGVSQSPSNKVTEKGKDVELRCDPISGHTALYWYRQSLGQGLEFLIYFQGNSAPDKSGLPSDRFSAERTGGSVSTLTIQRTQQEDSAVYLCASSLAGSGPYNEQFFGPGTRLTVL.

At least ten counts were recorded for this clonotype. This sequence joins TRBV10-3 and TRBJ2-1, with 9 bases fitting TRBD2. CDR1 and CDR2 from the germline V gene are ENHRY and SYGVKD. V was clipped by 6 bases and J by 7 bases; unmatched bases: 13. The CDR3 is 16 amino acids. The CDR3 sequence is CAISHDFAGGKNEQFF. The CDR3, as DNA: TGTGCCATCAGCCACGACTTTGCGGGAGGGAAAAATGAGCAGTTCTTC.

V gene TRBV6-2 or TRBV6-3 combines with J gene TRBJ2-7; no definite D call. This CDR3 region has 13 residues. The germline V gene encodes CDR1 MNHEY and CDR2 SVGEGT. The V gene lost 6 bases and the J gene lost 6 bases, with 15 bases spanning the gap. The CDR3 DNA reads TGTGCCAGCAGGGACCCGGTGGCAGCCGAGCAGTACTTC. This translates into CASRDPVAAEQYF.

This clonotype was detected only a few times. As DNA, the CDR3 is TGTGCCAGCAGTCAAGGGGGCAGGGGCTCCTACGAGCAGTACTTC. Its protein product is CASSQGGRGSYEQYF. The genes are TRBV6-1 and TRBJ2-7; 7 bases match TRBD1. The germline V gene encodes CDR1 MNHNS and CDR2 SASEGT. The CDR3 runs 15 residues. J lost 0 bases, V lost 5 bases, and 7 bases had no gene match.

The chain combines TRBV7-6 with TRBJ2-1, with D maybe TRBD2 (5 bases). This CDR3 is built from 16 residues. V was trimmed by 1 base and J by 0 bases, leaving 10 bases between them. The V gene's germline CDR1 is SGHVS and CDR2 FNYEAQ. The CDR3 bases are TGTGCCAGCAGCTTAGTGGGCCGGGGCTCCTACAATGAGCAGTTCTTC. Translation gives CASSLVGRGSYNEQFF.

The table lists this clonotype with many counts. The chain joins TRBV7-2 to TRBJ1-1; a possible D gene is TRBD1 (6 bases). Between the trimmed V and J ends, which lost 3 bases and 4 bases, there was a span of 15 bases. Germline V gene sequence: CDR1 SGHTA, CDR2 FQGNSA. The CDR3 contains 15 residues. The CDR3 DNA reads as TGTGCCAGCAGCTTTACAGTAACAGGGCCCACTGAAGCTTTCTTT. This translates into CASSFTVTGPTEAFF.

This clonotype showed up just a few times. The chain joins TRBV12-3 or TRBV12-4 to TRBJ2-4, with D perhaps TRBD1 or TRBD2 (5 bases each). The CDR3 runs 16 residues. V dropped 6 bases and J dropped 6 bases, with 21 bases sitting between them. The CDR3 DNA sequence: TGTGCCAGCAGCCCCTCAGGGAGCCCCACCGGAAACATTCAGTACTTC. Translating gives CASSPSGSPTGNIQYF.

This clonotype was observed many times. The genes are TRBV7-2 and TRBJ1-1; D is unresolved. Germline V lookup: CDR1 SGHTA, CDR2 FQGNSA. The CDR3 spans 13 residues. V was clipped by 1 base and J by 1 base, with 4 bases between them. The CDR3 DNA is TGTGCCAGCAGCTTAGTGGAGAACACTGAAGCTTTCTTT. Translating it yields CASSLVENTEAFF.

This sequence joins TRBV6-6 and TRBJ2-1; no firm D call. This CDR3 is 16 amino acids long. In germline, CDR1 is MNHNY, CDR2 SVGAGI (reference sequence). Trimming took off 6 bases at V and 4 bases at J, with 19 bases between the two ends. CDR3 DNA: TGTGCCAGCAGGTCCCTGCTATCGGGTGAATACAATGAGCAGTTCTTC. This encodes CASRSLLSGEYNEQFF.